The clone carrying this TCR beta chain was observed a handful of times. Its antigen is still unknown. Here immunoSEQ multiplex PCR was the method, and the copy in TCRdb shows in-frame clones only, minus some. This sample has about 440,000 clones, with 80% to 95% found just once. These data belong to a study of Ad26.COV2.S vaccination and SARS-CoV-2 variants. V gave up 6 bases and J gave up 6 bases, with 20 bases separating them. CDR3 length: 16 residues. Germline-derived CDR1 and CDR2 are SGHTA and FQGTGA. Treatment in this sample: around 19 received Ad26.COV2.S at low or high dose, single or two shots; several received placebo; per-sample allocation not given. Sampling took place 63 days after the first vaccine or placebo injection. Findings and caveats of the study: The breadth of spike-specific CD8+ and CD4+ T cell responses after vaccination was reportedly substantial. Non-spike TCR breadth showed similarity between vaccine and placebo recipients.

The chain links TRBV7-3 to TRBJ2-2, with D perhaps TRBD1 or TRBD2 (5 bases each). The source is a person aged 18-60 years who received the Ad26.COV2.S COVID-19 vaccine or a placebo. Specimen: peripheral blood, collected in a trial of Ad26.COV2.S vaccine versus placebo. The CDR3 is CASSPGGARGAGELFF. CDR3 DNA: TGTGCCAGCAGTCCTGGGGGAGCCAGAGGGGCCGGGGAGCTGTTTTTT.